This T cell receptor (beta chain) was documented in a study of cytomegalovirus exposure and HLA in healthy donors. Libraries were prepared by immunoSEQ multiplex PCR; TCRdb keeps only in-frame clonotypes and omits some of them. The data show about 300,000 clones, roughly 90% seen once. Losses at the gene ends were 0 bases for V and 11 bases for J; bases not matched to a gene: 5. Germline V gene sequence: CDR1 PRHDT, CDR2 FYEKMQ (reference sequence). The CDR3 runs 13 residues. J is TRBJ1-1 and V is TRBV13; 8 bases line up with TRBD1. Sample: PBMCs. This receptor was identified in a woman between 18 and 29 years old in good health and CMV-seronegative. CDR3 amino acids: CASSLGQGARAFF. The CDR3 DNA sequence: TGTGCCAGCAGCTTAGGGCAGGGGGCAAGGGCTTTCTTT.